Below are 5 T cell receptor beta chains sequenced from a single sample in a study of OX40 agonist ivuxolimab in advanced cancers. Data came from immunoSEQ multiplex PCR; TCRdb stores just in-frame clones and leaves some out. This table holds roughly 36,000 clones, over 80% found once. Sequencing was performed on CD4+ or CD8+ T cells sorted from blood, taken in a trial of the OX40 agonist ivuxolimab. The receptor source for this set is an adult with an advanced solid tumor such as melanoma, head and neck, liver or kidney cancer.

V gene TRBV4-1 combines with J gene TRBJ2-1; 11 positions agree with TRBD2. Unmatched junction bases numbered 5, after V lost 2 bases and J lost 5 bases. The V gene's germline CDR1 is MGHRA and CDR2 YSYEKL. CDR3 length equals 16 residues. The CDR3 region is CASSQTSGGPNNEQFF. CDR3 sequence (DNA): TGCGCCAGCAGCCAAACTAGCGGGGGTCCGAACAATGAGCAGTTCTTC.

The gene calls are TRBV6-5 and TRBJ2-3, with 8 bases aligning to TRBD1. Unmatched junction bases numbered 1, after V lost 2 bases and J lost 3 bases. In germline, CDR1 is MNHEY, CDR2 SVGAGI. The CDR3 has 14 residues. The DNA of the CDR3 is TGTGCCAGCAGTTACGGACAGGGTACAGATACGCAGTATTTT. It translates to CASSYGQGTDTQYF.

This sequence joins TRBV5-1 and TRBJ1-5; no firm D call. Germline CDR1 reads SGHRS; CDR2 reads YFSETQ. The CDR3 runs to 12 residues. V was pared by 1 base and J by 5 bases, with 4 bases between. For the CDR3, the DNA is TGCGCCAGCAGCTTGAAAGATCAGCCCCAGCATTTT. Amino acids: CASSLKDQPQHF.

V gene TRBV27 combines with J gene TRBJ2-7, with 9 bases aligning to TRBD2. Germline V lookup: CDR1 MNHEY, CDR2 SMNVEV (reference sequence). V dropped 6 bases and J dropped 5; count of bases not matched to a gene: 17. This CDR3 has 17 amino acids. As DNA, the CDR3 is TGTGCCAGCAGCCCCGGGCTAGCGGGGCGATCTCGGAACGAGCAGTACTTC. Protein: CASSPGLAGRSRNEQYF.

The chain links TRBV11-3 to TRBJ2-3, with 8 bases matching TRBD1. The CDR3 runs 15 residues. J lost 1 base, V lost 5 bases, and 5 bases had no gene match. Germline V CDR1 and CDR2: SGHNT, YENEEA. CDR3 loop: CASSPGQGGTDTQYF. CDR3 nucleotide sequence: TGTGCCAGCAGCCCAGGACAGGGTGGCACAGATACGCAGTATTTT.